The 7 T cell receptor beta chains listed next were all sequenced from one sample in a study of metastatic and nonmetastatic thyroid tumors. TCRdb reprocessed the PCR reads via MiXCR. The sample has some 10,000 clones, approximately 12% seen once. No treatment of any kind had been given to any patient before thyroid surgery. The specimen was blood. The receptors were gathered from a female donor with papillary thyroid cancer or a benign thyroid nodule (not recorded which). Some clones in this sample may be carry-over from other donors' samples.

This clone was observed at least ten times. This chain joins TRBV2 and TRBJ2-3, with 8 bases that match TRBD2. Trimming took 7 bases from V and 1 from J; bases not matched to a gene: 4. Germline V lookup: CDR1 SNHLY, CDR2 FYNNEI. The CDR3 consists of 14 residues. In DNA form, the CDR3 reads TGTGCCAGCATAAGCGGGGGACGCACAGATACGCAGTATTTT. Translating gives CASISGGRTDTQYF.

This clone came up many times. V and J are TRBV25-1 and TRBJ2-3, with TRBD1 matching 12 bases. The CDR3 runs to 16 residues. From germline, CDR1 is MGHDK and CDR2 SYGVNS. The V segment lost 3 bases and the J segment 3 bases; nucleotides outside the gene matches: 4. The CDR3 spells CASSEGTGGRTDTQYF. CDR3 DNA sequence: TGTGCCAGCAGTGAGGGGACAGGGGGCAGGACAGATACGCAGTATTTT. Looking up the rest from reference TRBV25-1 and TRBJ2-3 gives the full variable domain: EADIYQTPRYLVIGTGKKITLECSQTMGHDKMYWYQQDPGMELHLIHYSYGVNSTEKGDLSSESTVSRIRTEHFPLTLESARPSHTSQYLCASSEGTGGRTDTQYFGPGTRLTVL.

This clone was picked up many times. The chain joins TRBV5-1 to TRBJ1-4, with 9 positions matching TRBD1. The CDR3 is made up of 14 amino acids. The germline gives CDR1 SGHRS, CDR2 YFSETQ. J gave up 5 bases and V 2 bases, and 1 base lay outside the gene matches. CDR3 sequence reads: CASSFGTGNEKLFF. CDR3 in DNA: TGCGCCAGCAGCTTCGGGACAGGGAATGAAAAACTGTTTTTT.

By share, this clone ranks as medium-sized (0.01 to 0.1%). The CDR3 coding sequence is TGTGCCACCGAGAATAACAATGAGCAGTTCTTC. It is translated as CATENNNEQFF. This chain links TRBV6-1 with TRBJ2-1; D is uncertain. CDR3 length: 11 amino acids. V was trimmed by 10 bases and J by 5 bases, leaving 9 bases between them. Looked up from germline, CDR1 is MNHNS and CDR2 is SASEGT.

This clone came up many times. V is TRBV29-1 and J is TRBJ2-7; D uncertain. V was cut by 6 bases and J by 1 base, with 16 bases left in between. Germline V lookup: CDR1 SQVTM, CDR2 ANQGSEA. The CDR3 contains 14 residues. The CDR3 reads CSVTRAATSYEQYF. For the CDR3, the DNA is TGCAGCGTCACCCGGGCGGCGACATCCTACGAGCAGTACTTC.

This clone was picked up many times. The V and J genes are TRBV4-1 and TRBJ2-1, with 10 bases fitting TRBD2. Germline V gene lookup returns CDR1 MGHRA and CDR2 YSYEKL. V trimming: 2 bases; J trimming: 0 bases; junction bases outside the gene matches: 10. The CDR3 has 19 residues. This CDR3 reads CASSQLKLSGGVSYNEQFF. Here the CDR3 DNA reads TGCGCCAGCAGCCAATTAAAACTAAGCGGGGGGGTCTCCTACAATGAGCAGTTCTTC.

This clone is termed medium-sized (0.01 to 0.1%). This chain uses TRBV6-1 with TRBJ2-3; 9 positions match TRBD1. Germline CDR1 is MNHNS and CDR2 is SASEGT. Losses at the gene ends were 9 bases for V and 6 bases for J; bases not matched to a gene: 13. The CDR3 extends over 15 amino acids. The CDR3 bases are TGTGCCAGTTGGGGACAGGGAGGAATTTGGGATACGCAGTATTTT. This codes for CASWGQGGIWDTQYF.